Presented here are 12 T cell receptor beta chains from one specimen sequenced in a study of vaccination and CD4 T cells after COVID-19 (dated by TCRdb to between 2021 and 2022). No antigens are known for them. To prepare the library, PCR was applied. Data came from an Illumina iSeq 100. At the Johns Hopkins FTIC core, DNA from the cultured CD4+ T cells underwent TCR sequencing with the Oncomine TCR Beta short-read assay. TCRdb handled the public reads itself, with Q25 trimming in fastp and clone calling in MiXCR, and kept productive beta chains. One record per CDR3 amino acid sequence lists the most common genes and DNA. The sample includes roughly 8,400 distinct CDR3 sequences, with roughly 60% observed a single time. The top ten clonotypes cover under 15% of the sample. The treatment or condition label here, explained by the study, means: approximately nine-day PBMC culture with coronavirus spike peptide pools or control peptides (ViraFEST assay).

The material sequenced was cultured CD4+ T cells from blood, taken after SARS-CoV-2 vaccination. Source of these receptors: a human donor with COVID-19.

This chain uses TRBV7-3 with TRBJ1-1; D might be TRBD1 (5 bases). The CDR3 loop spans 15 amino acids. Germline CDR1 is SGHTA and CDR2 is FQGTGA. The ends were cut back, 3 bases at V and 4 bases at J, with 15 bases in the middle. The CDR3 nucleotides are TGTGCCAGCAGCTTGGCGGGGACTGTGGGCACTGAAGCTTTCTTT. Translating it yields CASSLAGTVGTEAFF.

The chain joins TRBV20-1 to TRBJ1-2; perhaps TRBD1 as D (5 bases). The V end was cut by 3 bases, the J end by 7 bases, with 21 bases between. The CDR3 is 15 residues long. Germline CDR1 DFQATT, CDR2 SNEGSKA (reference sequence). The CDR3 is CSASPRVPSDRGYTF. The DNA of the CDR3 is TGCAGTGCTAGCCCCAGGGTCCCTTCCGACCGTGGCTACACCTTC.

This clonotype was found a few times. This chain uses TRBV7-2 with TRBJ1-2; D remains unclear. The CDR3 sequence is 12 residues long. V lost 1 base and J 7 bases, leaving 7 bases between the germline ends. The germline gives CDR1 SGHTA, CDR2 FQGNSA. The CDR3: CASSLDAGGYTF. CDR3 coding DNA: TGTGCCAGCAGCTTAGACGCGGGTGGCTACACCTTC.

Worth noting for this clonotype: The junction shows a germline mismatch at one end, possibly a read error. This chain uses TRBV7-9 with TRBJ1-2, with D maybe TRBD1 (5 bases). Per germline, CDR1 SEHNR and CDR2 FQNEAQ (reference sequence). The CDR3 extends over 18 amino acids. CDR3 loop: CTSSLVTQGRGGDYGYTF. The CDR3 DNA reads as TGTACCAGCAGCTTAGTGACCCAGGGCCGTGGAGGAGACTATGGCTACACCTTC.

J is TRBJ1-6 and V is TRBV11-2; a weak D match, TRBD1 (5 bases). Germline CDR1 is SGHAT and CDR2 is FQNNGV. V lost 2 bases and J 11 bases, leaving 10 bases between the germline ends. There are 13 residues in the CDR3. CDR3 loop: CASSLQGSAPLHF. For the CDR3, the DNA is TGTGCCAGCAGCTTACAGGGCTCGGCACCCCTCCACTTT.

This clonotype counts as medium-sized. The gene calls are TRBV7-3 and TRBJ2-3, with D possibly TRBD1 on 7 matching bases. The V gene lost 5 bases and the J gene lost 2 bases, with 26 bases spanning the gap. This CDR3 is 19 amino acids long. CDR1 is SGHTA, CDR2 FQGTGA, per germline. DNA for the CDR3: TGTGCCAGCAGCCCTTCCCTGGCAGGGGGAGGAAAGGCCACAGATACGCAGTATTTT. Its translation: CASSPSLAGGGKATDTQYF.

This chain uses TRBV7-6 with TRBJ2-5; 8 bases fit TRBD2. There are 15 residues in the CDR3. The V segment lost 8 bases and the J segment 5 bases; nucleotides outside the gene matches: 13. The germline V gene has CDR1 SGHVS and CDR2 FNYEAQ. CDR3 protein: CASRRSGGLGETQYF. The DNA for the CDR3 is TGTGCCAGCCGGAGAAGCGGGGGTCTCGGGGAGACCCAGTACTTC.

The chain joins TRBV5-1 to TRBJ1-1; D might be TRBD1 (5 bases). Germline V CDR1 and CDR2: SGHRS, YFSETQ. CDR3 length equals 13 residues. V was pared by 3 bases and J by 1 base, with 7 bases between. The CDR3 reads CASSWDGNTEAFF. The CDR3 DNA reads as TGCGCCAGCAGCTGGGACGGGAACACTGAAGCTTTCTTT. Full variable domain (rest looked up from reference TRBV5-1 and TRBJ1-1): KAGVTQTPRYLIKTRGQQVTLSCSPISGHRSVSWYQQTPGQGLQFLFEYFSETQRNKGNFPGRFSGRQFSNSRSEMNVSTLELGDSALYLCASSWDGNTEAFFGQGTRLTVV.

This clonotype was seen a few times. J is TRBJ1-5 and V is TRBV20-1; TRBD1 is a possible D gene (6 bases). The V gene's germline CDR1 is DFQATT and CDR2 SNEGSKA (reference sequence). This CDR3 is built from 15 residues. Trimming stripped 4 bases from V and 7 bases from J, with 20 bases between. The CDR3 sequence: CSAMGSMTGGQPQHF. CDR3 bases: TGCAGTGCTATGGGTTCGATGACAGGAGGACAGCCCCAGCATTTT.

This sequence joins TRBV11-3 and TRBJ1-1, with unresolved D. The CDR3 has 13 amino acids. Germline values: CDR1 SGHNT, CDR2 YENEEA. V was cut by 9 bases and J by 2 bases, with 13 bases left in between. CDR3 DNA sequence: TGTGCCAGTAGGCTCCAACGTAACACTGAAGCTTTCTTT. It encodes CASRLQRNTEAFF.

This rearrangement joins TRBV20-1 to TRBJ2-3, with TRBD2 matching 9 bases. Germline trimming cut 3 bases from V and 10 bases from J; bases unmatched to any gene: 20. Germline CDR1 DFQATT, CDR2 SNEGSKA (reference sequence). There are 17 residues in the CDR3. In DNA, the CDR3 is TGCAGTGCTAGTCCCCCGTTGGGGGACAGCGCGGGGGGGGCGCAGTATTTT. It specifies CSASPPLGDSAGGAQYF.

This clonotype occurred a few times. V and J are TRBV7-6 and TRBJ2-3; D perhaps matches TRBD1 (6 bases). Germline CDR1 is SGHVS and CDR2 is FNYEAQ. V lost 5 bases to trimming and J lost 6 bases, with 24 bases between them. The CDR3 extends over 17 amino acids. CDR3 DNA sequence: TGTGCCAGCAGCGGGGGCGCTAACCACCAGAAGGTCGATACGCAGTATTTT. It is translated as CASSGGANHQKVDTQYF.